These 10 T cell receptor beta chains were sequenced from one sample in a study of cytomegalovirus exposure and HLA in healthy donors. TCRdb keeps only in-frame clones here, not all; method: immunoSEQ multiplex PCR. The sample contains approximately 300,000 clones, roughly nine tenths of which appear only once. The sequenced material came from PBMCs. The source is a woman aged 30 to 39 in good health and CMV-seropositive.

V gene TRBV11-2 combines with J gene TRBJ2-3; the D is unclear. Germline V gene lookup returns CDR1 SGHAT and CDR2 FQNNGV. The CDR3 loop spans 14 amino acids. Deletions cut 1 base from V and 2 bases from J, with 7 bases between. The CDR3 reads CASSLGRTTDTQYF. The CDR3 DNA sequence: TGTGCCAGCAGCTTAGGACGTACCACAGATACGCAGTATTTT. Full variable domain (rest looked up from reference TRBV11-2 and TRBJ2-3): EAGVAQSPRYKIIEKRQSVAFWCNPISGHATLYWYQQILGQGPKLLIQFQNNGVVDDSQLPKDRFSAERLKGVDSTLKIQPAKLEDSAVYLCASSLGRTTDTQYFGPGTRLTVL.

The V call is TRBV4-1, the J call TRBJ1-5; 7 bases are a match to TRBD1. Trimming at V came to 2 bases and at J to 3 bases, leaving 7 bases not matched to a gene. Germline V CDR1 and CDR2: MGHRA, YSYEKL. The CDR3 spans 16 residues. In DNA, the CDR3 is TGCGCCAGCAGCCAAACCAGAGACAGGGACAATCAGCCCCAGCATTTT. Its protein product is CASSQTRDRDNQPQHF.

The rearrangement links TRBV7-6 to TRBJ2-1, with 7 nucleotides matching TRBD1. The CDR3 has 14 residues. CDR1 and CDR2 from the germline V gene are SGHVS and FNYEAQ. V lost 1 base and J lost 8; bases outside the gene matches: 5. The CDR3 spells CASSLGIQGDEQFF. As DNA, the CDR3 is TGTGCCAGCAGCTTAGGCATTCAGGGGGATGAGCAGTTCTTC.

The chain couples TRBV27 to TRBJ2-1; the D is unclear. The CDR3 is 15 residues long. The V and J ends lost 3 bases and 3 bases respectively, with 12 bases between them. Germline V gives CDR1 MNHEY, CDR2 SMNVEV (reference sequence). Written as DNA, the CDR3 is TGTGCCAGCAGTTTGAGGTTAGAAGTCTACAATGAGCAGTTCTTC. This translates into CASSLRLEVYNEQFF.

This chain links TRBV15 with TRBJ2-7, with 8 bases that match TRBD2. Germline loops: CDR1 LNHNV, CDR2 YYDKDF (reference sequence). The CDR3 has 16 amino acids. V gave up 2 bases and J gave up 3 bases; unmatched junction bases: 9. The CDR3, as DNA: TGTGCCACCAGCAGAACAGCGGGAGCCAATTTCTACGAGCAGTACTTC. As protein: CATSRTAGANFYEQYF.

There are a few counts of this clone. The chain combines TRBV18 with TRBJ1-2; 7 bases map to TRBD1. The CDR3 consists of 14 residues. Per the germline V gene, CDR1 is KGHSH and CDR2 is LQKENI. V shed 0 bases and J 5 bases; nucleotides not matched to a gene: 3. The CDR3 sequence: CASSPPQGRYGYTF. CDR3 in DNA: TGTGCCAGCTCACCACCACAGGGGAGATATGGCTACACCTTC.

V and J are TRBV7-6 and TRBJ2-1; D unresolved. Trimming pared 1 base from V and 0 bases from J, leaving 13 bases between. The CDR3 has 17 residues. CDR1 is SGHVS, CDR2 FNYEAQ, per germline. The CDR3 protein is CASSLDPGYPSYNEQFF. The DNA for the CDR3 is TGTGCCAGCAGCTTAGACCCAGGCTACCCCTCCTACAATGAGCAGTTCTTC. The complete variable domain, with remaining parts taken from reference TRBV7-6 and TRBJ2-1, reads GAGVSQSPRYKVTKRGQDVALRCDPISGHVSLYWYRQALGQGPEFLTYFNYEAQQDKSGLPNDRFSAERPEGSISTLTIQRTEQRDSAMYRCASSLDPGYPSYNEQFFGPGTRLTVL.

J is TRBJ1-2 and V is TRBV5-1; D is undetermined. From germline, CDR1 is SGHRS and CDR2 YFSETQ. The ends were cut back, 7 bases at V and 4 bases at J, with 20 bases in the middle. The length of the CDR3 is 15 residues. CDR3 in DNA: TGCGCCAGCGCGATAGAAGGATTTCCGATCTATGGCTACACCTTC. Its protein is CASAIEGFPIYGYTF. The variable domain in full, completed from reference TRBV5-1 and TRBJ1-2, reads KAGVTQTPRYLIKTRGQQVTLSCSPISGHRSVSWYQQTPGQGLQFLFEYFSETQRNKGNFPGRFSGRQFSNSRSEMNVSTLELGDSALYLCASAIEGFPIYGYTFGSGTRLTVV.

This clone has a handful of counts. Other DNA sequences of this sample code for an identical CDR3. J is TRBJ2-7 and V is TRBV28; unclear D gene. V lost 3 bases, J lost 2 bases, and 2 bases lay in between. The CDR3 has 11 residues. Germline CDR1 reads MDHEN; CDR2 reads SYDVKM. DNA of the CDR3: TGTGCCAGCAGTTTGGCCTACGAGCAGTACTTC. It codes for CASSLAYEQYF.

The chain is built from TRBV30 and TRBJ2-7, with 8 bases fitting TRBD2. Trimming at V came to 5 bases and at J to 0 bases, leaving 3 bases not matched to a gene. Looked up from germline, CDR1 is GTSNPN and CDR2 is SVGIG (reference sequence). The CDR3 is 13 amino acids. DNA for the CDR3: TGTGCCTGGTCAGCGGGAGTCTCCTACGAGCAGTACTTC. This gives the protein CAWSAGVSYEQYF. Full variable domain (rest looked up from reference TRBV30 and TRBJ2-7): SQTIHQWPATLVQPVGSPLSLECTVEGTSNPNLYWYRQAAGRGLQLLFYSVGIGQISSEVPQNLSASRPQDRQFILSSKKLLLSDSGFYLCAWSAGVSYEQYFGPGTRLTVT.